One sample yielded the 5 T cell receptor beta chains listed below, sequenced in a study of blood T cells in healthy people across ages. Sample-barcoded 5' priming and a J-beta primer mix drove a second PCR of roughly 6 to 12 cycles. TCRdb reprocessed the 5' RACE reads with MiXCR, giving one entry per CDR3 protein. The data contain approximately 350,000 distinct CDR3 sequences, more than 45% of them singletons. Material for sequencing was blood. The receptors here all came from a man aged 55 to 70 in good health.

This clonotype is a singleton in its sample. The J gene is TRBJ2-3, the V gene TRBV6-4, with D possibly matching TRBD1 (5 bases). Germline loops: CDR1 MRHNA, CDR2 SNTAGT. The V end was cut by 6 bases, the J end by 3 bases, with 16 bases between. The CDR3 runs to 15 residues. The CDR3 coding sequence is TGTGCCAGCAGCGAGTACTGGGCAGGGACAGATACGCAGTATTTT. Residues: CASSEYWAGTDTQYF.

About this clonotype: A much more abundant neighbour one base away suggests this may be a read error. The CDR3, as DNA: TGCGCCAGCAGTCTTAGCGGGAGTCACAATGAGCAGTACTTC. Its translation is CASSLSGSHNEQYF. The chain joins TRBV5-1 to TRBJ2-5; 9 positions match TRBD2. V dropped 5 bases and J dropped 11; count of bases not matched to a gene: 13. Germline V gene lookup returns CDR1 SGHRS and CDR2 YFSETQ. CDR3 length: 14 residues.

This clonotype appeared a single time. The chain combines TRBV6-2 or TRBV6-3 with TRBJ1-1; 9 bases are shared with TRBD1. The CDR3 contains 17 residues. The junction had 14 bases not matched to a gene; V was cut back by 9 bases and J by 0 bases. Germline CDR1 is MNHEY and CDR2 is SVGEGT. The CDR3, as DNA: TGTGCCAGTACACCGGGACAGGGACGAGGAGTGAACACTGAAGCTTTCTTT. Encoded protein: CASTPGQGRGVNTEAFF.

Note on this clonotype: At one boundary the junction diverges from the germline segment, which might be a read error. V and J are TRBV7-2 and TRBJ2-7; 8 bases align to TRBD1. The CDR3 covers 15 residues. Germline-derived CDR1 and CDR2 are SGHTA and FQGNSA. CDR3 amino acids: CARSAGTGGSYEQYF. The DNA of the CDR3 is TGTGCCCGCAGCGCCGGGACAGGTGGATCCTACGAGCAGTACTTC. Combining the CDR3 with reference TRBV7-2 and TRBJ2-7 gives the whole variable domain GAGVSQSPSNKVTEKGKDVELRCDPISGHTALYWYRQSLGQGLEFLIYFQGNSAPDKSGLPSDRFSAERTGGSVSTLTIQRTQQEDSAVYLCARSAGTGGSYEQYFGPGTRLTVT.

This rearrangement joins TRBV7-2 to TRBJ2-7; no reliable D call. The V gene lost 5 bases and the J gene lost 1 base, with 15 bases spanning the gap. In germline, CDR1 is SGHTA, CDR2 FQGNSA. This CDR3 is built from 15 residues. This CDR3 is CASSPGNGPSYEQYF. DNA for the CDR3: TGTGCCAGCAGCCCGGGCAACGGGCCGTCCTACGAGCAGTACTTC.